The 27 T cell receptor beta chains reported below all come from one sample, sequenced in a study of cytomegalovirus exposure and HLA in healthy donors. PCR involved 60 Vbeta and 13 Jbeta primers. The repertoire was sequenced with immunoSEQ multiplex PCR; TCRdb's copy has only in-frame clones and lacks some. Altogether approximately 77,000 clones are present, roughly 80% being singletons, with the ten largest covering approximately 4.6%. The sequencing sample was made of PBMCs. These receptors were taken from a man in his forties or fifties in good health and CMV-seronegative.

The chain carries TRBV2 and TRBJ1-2, with 7 nucleotides matching TRBD1. V shed 4 bases and J 7 bases; nucleotides not matched to a gene: 9. The CDR3 consists of 14 residues. Germline V CDR1 and CDR2: SNHLY, FYNNEI. The CDR3, as DNA: TGTGCCAGCAGTGCCCGGCAGGGGGAAAGTGGCTACACCTTC. It specifies CASSARQGESGYTF.

The rearrangement joins TRBV15 to TRBJ2-2; no clear D. Trimming cost V 1 base and J 1 base, with 7 bases left between them. The CDR3 has 15 residues. Germline CDR1 and CDR2: LNHNV and YYDKDF (reference sequence). CDR3: CATSRVQMNTGELFF. Here the CDR3 DNA reads TGTGCCACCAGCAGAGTACAGATGAACACCGGGGAGCTGTTTTTT.

This clone was recorded only once. The rearrangement uses TRBV6-5 and TRBJ2-7, with D possibly being TRBD2 (6 bases). Germline V gives CDR1 MNHEY, CDR2 SVGAGI. The CDR3 is 15 amino acids. With 6 bases removed from V and 1 base from J, the gap between germline ends came to 16 bases. CDR3 loop: CASSRGSSASYEQYF. For the CDR3, the DNA is TGTGCCAGCAGCCGAGGCTCTAGCGCATCCTACGAGCAGTACTTC.

The chain couples TRBV5-1 to TRBJ2-2; 10 nucleotides agree with TRBD2. Germline loops: CDR1 SGHRS, CDR2 YFSETQ. V lost 1 base and J lost 3; bases outside the gene matches: 6. The CDR3 has 17 residues. CDR3 DNA: TGCGCCAGCAGCTTGTCTAGCGGGGGTCAATACACCGGGGAGCTGTTTTTT. Translated: CASSLSSGGQYTGELFF.

The genes are TRBV5-1 and TRBJ2-4; the D gene is possibly TRBD2 (6 bases). The CDR3 sequence is 17 residues long. Germline V gene sequence: CDR1 SGHRS, CDR2 YFSETQ. V gave up 0 bases and J gave up 3 bases, with 16 bases separating them. The chain's CDR3 is CASSLDVGGASKNIQYF. The CDR3 DNA sequence: TGCGCCAGCAGCTTGGATGTCGGGGGAGCGAGCAAAAACATTCAGTACTTC.

V usage is TRBV30 and J usage is TRBJ2-3, with 9 bases aligning to TRBD1. The CDR3 runs 15 residues. Trimming took 0 bases from V and 1 from J; bases not matched to a gene: 2. Germline CDR1 reads GTSNPN; CDR2 reads SVGIG (reference sequence). The CDR3: CAWSVQGARTDTQYF. DNA for the CDR3: TGTGCCTGGAGTGTACAGGGGGCACGCACAGATACGCAGTATTTT.

The sample holds a few counts of this clone. The gene calls are TRBV6-5 and TRBJ2-7, with TRBD1 identical over 9 bases. Germline CDR1 reads MNHEY; CDR2 reads SVGAGI. Trimming cost V 5 bases and J 6 bases; bases outside gene matches: 5. The CDR3 contains 13 residues. The CDR3 reads CASSRDRDREQYF. CDR3 nucleotide sequence: TGTGCCAGCAGTCGGGACAGGGATCGCGAGCAGTACTTC.

The CDR3 DNA follows: TGTGCCAGCAGCTTATTTCGGGGAGCGGGGACCGGGGAGCTGTTTTTT. It is translated as CASSLFRGAGTGELFF. The gene calls are TRBV7-8 and TRBJ2-2; TRBD2 agrees at 7 bases. CDR3 length: 16 residues. Trimming removed 2 bases from V and 5 bases from J; junction bases left unmatched: 8. The germline V gene encodes CDR1 SGHVS and CDR2 FQNEAQ.

The chain links TRBV7-8 to TRBJ1-1, with D perhaps matching TRBD1 (6 bases). Trimming removed 0 bases from V and 4 bases from J, with 15 bases in between. The CDR3 is 16 residues long. Germline-derived CDR1 and CDR2 are SGHVS and FQNEAQ. The CDR3 DNA follows: TGTGCCAGCAGCTTAGCAAACACAGGGTTCGGCACTGAAGCTTTCTTT. This encodes CASSLANTGFGTEAFF.

The CDR3 loop is CASSTPGLAGMNIQYF. In DNA, the CDR3 is TGTGCCAGCAGCACCCCGGGACTAGCGGGAATGAACATTCAGTACTTC. J is TRBJ2-4 and V is TRBV13; TRBD2 aligns across 13 bases. V trimming: 5 bases; J trimming: 7 bases; junction bases outside the gene matches: 8. Germline assignment: CDR1 PRHDT and CDR2 FYEKMQ (reference sequence). This CDR3 has 16 amino acids.

The sample holds one count of this clone. The CDR3 nucleotides are TGTGCCAGCAGCTTAACTCCTTCGGGGCTAGCGGGAGCAGATACGCAGTATTTT. This codes for CASSLTPSGLAGADTQYF. The rearrangement links TRBV7-3 to TRBJ2-3; 10 bases line up with TRBD2. The V gene's germline CDR1 is SGHTA and CDR2 FQGTGA. The CDR3 runs to 18 residues. V trimming: 0 bases; J trimming: 4 bases; junction bases outside the gene matches: 10.

A single count supports this clone. V is TRBV30 and J is TRBJ1-2, with no clear D. V was shortened by 4 bases and J by 6 bases, with 12 bases between the two germline ends. Looked up from germline, CDR1 is GTSNPN and CDR2 is SVGIG (reference sequence). This CDR3 comprises 12 residues. CDR3 nucleotide sequence: TGTGCCTGGATCCGGGAATCCCATGGCTACACCTTC. This gives the protein CAWIRESHGYTF.

V gene TRBV19 combines with J gene TRBJ2-3; tentatively, D is TRBD2 (5 bases). Germline V CDR1 and CDR2: LNHDA, SQIVND (reference sequence). CDR3 length: 11 amino acids. The V gene lost 7 bases and the J gene lost 5 bases, with 7 bases spanning the gap. CDR3 residues: CASKREDTQYF. CDR3 nucleotides: TGTGCCAGTAAGAGGGAAGATACGCAGTATTTT.

The J gene is TRBJ1-5, the V gene TRBV4-2, with D possibly matching TRBD1 (6 bases). The germline V gene has CDR1 LGHNA and CDR2 YNFKEQ. V shed 4 bases and J shed 7 bases, with 14 bases lying between them. The CDR3 runs 14 residues. The DNA of the CDR3 is TGTGCCAGCAGCCTAGGGGGGGAAGAGCAGCCCCAGCATTTT. Translation: CASSLGGEEQPQHF.

This rearrangement joins TRBV5-4 to TRBJ1-3; weak D call: TRBD1 (5 bases). This CDR3 comprises 16 residues. The V gene lost 4 bases and the J gene lost 4 bases, with 18 bases spanning the gap. Germline assignment: CDR1 SGHNT and CDR2 YYREEE (reference sequence). The CDR3 DNA follows: TGTGCCAGCAGCCCTTTTGGCCCGACAGCGGGAAACACCATATATTTT. Protein sequence: CASSPFGPTAGNTIYF.

This clone was counted once. This chain joins TRBV5-3 and TRBJ2-7; 10 bases map to TRBD2. TRBV5-3 is treated as an ORF (open reading frame) with a function not yet certain. This CDR3 has 14 amino acids. The ends lost 6 bases at V and 1 base at J; junction bases unmatched: 4. As DNA, the CDR3 is TGTGCCAGAACCGGGACTAGCGTATCCTACGAGCAGTACTTC. Residues: CARTGTSVSYEQYF.

The V gene is TRBV29-1, the J gene TRBJ2-1; 9 nucleotides line up with TRBD2. Losses at the gene ends were 1 base for V and 9 bases for J; bases not matched to a gene: 4. CDR1 SQVTM and CDR2 ANQGSEA come from the germline V gene. The CDR3 totals 13 residues. The CDR3 protein is CSVEGGRALEQFF. DNA of the CDR3: TGCAGCGTTGAAGGCGGGAGGGCCCTTGAGCAGTTCTTC.

The chain is built from TRBV10-3 and TRBJ1-2; a possible D gene is TRBD1 (5 bases). The CDR3 consists of 13 residues. CDR1 and CDR2 from the germline V gene are ENHRY and SYGVKD. With 7 bases removed from V and 4 bases from J, the gap between germline ends came to 13 bases. CDR3 nucleotides: TGTGCCATCACCGCGGAGGGGCTCTATGGCTACACCTTC. Translating it yields CAITAEGLYGYTF.

The CDR3 nucleotides read TGCAGCGTGTCCGGACAGGCCTTGGGCGGGGAGCTGTTTTTT. Amino acids: CSVSGQALGGELFF. This chain uses TRBV29-1 with TRBJ2-2, with 7 bases matching TRBD1. The J segment lost 7 bases and the V segment lost 6 bases, leaving 11 bases of the junction unmatched. The CDR3 runs to 14 residues. Per germline, CDR1 SQVTM and CDR2 ANQGSEA.

The chain joins TRBV4-3 to TRBJ2-2, with D unresolved. Germline CDR1 and CDR2: LGHNA and YSLEER. V lost 0 bases and J 2 bases, leaving 7 bases between the germline ends. The CDR3 sequence is 15 residues long. This CDR3 reads CASSQELANTGELFF. The DNA of the CDR3 is TGCGCCAGCAGCCAAGAGTTGGCAAACACCGGGGAGCTGTTTTTT.

The CDR3 is CAISASGGTSGFNEQFF. CDR3 nucleotide sequence: TGTGCCATCAGCGCCTCCGGCGGGACTAGCGGGTTCAATGAGCAGTTCTTC. This sequence joins TRBV10-3 and TRBJ2-1; the match to TRBD2 covers 12 bases. With V trimmed by 6 bases and J by 6 bases, 12 bases remained unmatched. From germline, CDR1 is ENHRY and CDR2 SYGVKD. The length of the CDR3 is 17 residues.

The gene calls are TRBV5-1 and TRBJ2-7, with 11 bases that match TRBD1. This CDR3 has 14 amino acids. From germline, CDR1 is SGHRS and CDR2 YFSETQ. The V gene end was trimmed by 4 bases and the J gene end by 7 bases; junction bases not matched to a gene: 7. For the CDR3, the DNA is TGCGCCAGCAGCCCGGACAGGGGGCGCGGGGAGCAGTACTTC. Its protein is CASSPDRGRGEQYF.

The chain uses TRBV29-1 and TRBJ1-1; 9 bases agree with TRBD1. The CDR3 totals 12 residues. Germline V gives CDR1 SQVTM, CDR2 ANQGSEA. The V segment lost 4 bases and the J segment 4 bases; nucleotides outside the gene matches: 1. For the CDR3, the DNA is TGCAGCGTTGCGACAGGGGGCACTGAAGCTTTCTTT. Its translation: CSVATGGTEAFF.

This chain links TRBV6-1 with TRBJ2-7; TRBD1 is a possible D gene (6 bases). The germline V gene has CDR1 MNHNS and CDR2 SASEGT. This CDR3 comprises 15 residues. The V and J ends lost 1 base and 4 bases respectively, with 14 bases between them. CDR3 region: CASSEVEAGAYEQYF. Here the CDR3 DNA reads TGTGCCAGCAGTGAAGTAGAAGCAGGGGCTTACGAGCAGTACTTC.

The table lists this clone with a few counts. This chain joins TRBV29-1 and TRBJ2-7; perhaps TRBD1 as D (6 bases). CDR1 is SQVTM and CDR2 is ANQGSEA in the germline V gene. This CDR3 is 13 amino acids long. The V end lost 6 bases, the J end lost 0 bases, and 12 bases lay between the germline ends. The CDR3 nucleotides read TGCAGCGTCGGGACACTGGGCTCCTACGAGCAGTACTTC. Its translation: CSVGTLGSYEQYF.

V is TRBV4-2 and J is TRBJ2-7; D possibly corresponds to TRBD1 (5 bases). CDR3 length: 15 residues. V was trimmed by 1 base and J by 0 bases, leaving 10 bases between them. Germline values: CDR1 LGHNA, CDR2 YNFKEQ. CDR3 sequence: CASSQGKTDSYEQYF. The CDR3 nucleotides read TGTGCCAGCAGCCAAGGGAAGACAGACTCCTACGAGCAGTACTTC.

This rearrangement joins TRBV4-2 to TRBJ2-3, with 8 bases that match TRBD2. The CDR3 loop spans 18 amino acids. CDR1 is LGHNA and CDR2 is YNFKEQ in the germline V gene. Trimming took 1 base from V and 0 from J; bases not matched to a gene: 9. CDR3 protein: CASSQGSLERGSTDTQYF. Written as DNA, the CDR3 is TGTGCCAGCAGCCAAGGATCCTTAGAGCGGGGGAGCACAGATACGCAGTATTTT.